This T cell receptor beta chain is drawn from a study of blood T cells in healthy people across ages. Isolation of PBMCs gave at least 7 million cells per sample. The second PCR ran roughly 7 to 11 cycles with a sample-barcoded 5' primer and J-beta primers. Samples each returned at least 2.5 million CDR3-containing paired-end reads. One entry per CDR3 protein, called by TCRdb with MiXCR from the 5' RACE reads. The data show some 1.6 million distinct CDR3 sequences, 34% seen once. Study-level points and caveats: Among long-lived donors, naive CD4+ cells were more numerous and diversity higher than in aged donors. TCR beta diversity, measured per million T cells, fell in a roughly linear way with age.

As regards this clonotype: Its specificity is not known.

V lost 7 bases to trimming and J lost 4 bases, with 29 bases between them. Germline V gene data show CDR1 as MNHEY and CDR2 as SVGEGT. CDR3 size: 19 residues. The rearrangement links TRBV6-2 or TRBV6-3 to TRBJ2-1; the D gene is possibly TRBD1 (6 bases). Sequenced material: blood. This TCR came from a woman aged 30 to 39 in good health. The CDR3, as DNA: TGTGCCAGCAAACTCGACCCCGGACTGAGTGGGGGCACATACAATGAGCAGTTCTTC. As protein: CASKLDPGLSGGTYNEQFF.